The 4 T cell receptor beta chains listed next were all sequenced from one sample in a study of blood T cell repertoires in COVID-19. Sequenced by immunoSEQ multiplex PCR; TCRdb stores in-frame clones only, minus some. The profile covers about 140,000 clones, with approximately 81% appearing a single time and about 2.6% taken by the ten largest. The sequencing sample was made of peripheral blood. These receptors were collected from a human donor with acute or convalescent COVID-19. The donor label of this sample is uncertain.

This chain links TRBV7-6 with TRBJ2-1; 12 bases line up with TRBD2. Germline assignment: CDR1 SGHVS and CDR2 FNYEAQ. The CDR3 is made up of 16 amino acids. V trimming: 5 bases; J trimming: 3 bases; junction bases outside the gene matches: 5. The CDR3 sequence is CASSRGTSGFYNEQFF. The CDR3 region has the DNA TGTGCCAGCAGCCGCGGGACTAGCGGGTTCTACAATGAGCAGTTCTTC.

The chain carries TRBV7-8 and TRBJ1-2, with D possibly being TRBD1 (6 bases). The CDR3 consists of 15 residues. CDR1 is SGHVS and CDR2 is FQNEAQ in the germline V gene. Trimming took off 2 bases at V and 0 bases at J, with 10 bases between the two ends. Here the CDR3 DNA reads TGTGCCAGCAGCTTATCCAGGGGACCTAACTATGGCTACACCTTC. Residues: CASSLSRGPNYGYTF.

The sample holds a few counts of this clone. The chain combines TRBV4-1 with TRBJ1-4; no clear D. V lost 3 bases and J lost 8, with 16 bases in between. CDR3 length: 15 amino acids. Germline CDR1 is MGHRA and CDR2 is YSYEKL. CDR3 loop: CASSQAERSQEKLFF. Written as DNA, the CDR3 is TGCGCCAGCAGCCAGGCGGAAAGGTCCCAAGAAAAACTGTTTTTT.

The chain is built from TRBV7-2 and TRBJ1-2, with 8 bases matching TRBD1. Germline CDR1 SGHTA, CDR2 FQGNSA. The CDR3 consists of 13 residues. The V gene end was trimmed by 1 base and the J gene end by 7 bases; junction bases not matched to a gene: 2. CDR3 coding DNA: TGTGCCAGCAGCTTAGGGACAGGGTTTGGCTACACCTTC. Amino acids: CASSLGTGFGYTF.